What follows are 16 T cell receptor beta chains derived from one specimen sequenced in a study of blood T cells in healthy people across ages. PCR was performed a second time for roughly 7 to 12 cycles using a sample-barcoded 5' primer and a J-beta primer mix. One entry per CDR3 protein results from TCRdb running MiXCR on the 5' RACE reads. Of approximately 760,000 distinct CDR3 sequences in the sample, more than 20% were seen once. The data also belong to a second study, concerning T cells of mothers and their children.

Sequencing was performed on blood. The receptors were gathered from a boy aged 5-17 years in good health.

In this sample, this clonotype turned up a few times. The rearrangement uses TRBV4-2 and TRBJ2-1; either TRBD1 or TRBD2 may fit D (5 bases each). Gene TRBJ2-5 matches the end of the DNA better, so the J call may be wrong. Germline CDR1 LGHNA, CDR2 YNFKEQ. CDR3 length equals 15 residues. The DNA of the CDR3 is TGTGCCAGCAGCCAAGTTAAAGGGACGGGGGAGACCCAGTACTTC. Protein: CASSQVKGTGETQYF.

This clonotype has only a few counts. The chain combines TRBV20-1 with TRBJ2-2; TRBD1 matches at 8 bases. The CDR3 has 14 residues. CDR1 and CDR2 (germline): DFQATT, SNEGSKA (reference sequence). V was clipped by 4 bases and J by 4 bases; unmatched bases: 5. CDR3 amino acids: CSAMQGASTGELFF. The CDR3, as DNA: TGCAGTGCTATGCAGGGGGCGAGCACCGGGGAGCTGTTTTTT.

The chain is built from TRBV9 and TRBJ2-2, with TRBD2 matching over 14 bases. The CDR3 is 20 amino acids. The trim removed 2 bases at V and 3 bases at J, leaving 12 bases unmatched. Per the germline V gene, CDR1 is SGDLS and CDR2 is YYNGEE. DNA for the CDR3: TGTGCCAGCAGCGTGCTCACCGGGACTAGCGGGGGTCGGGACACCGGGGAGCTGTTTTTT. It translates to CASSVLTGTSGGRDTGELFF.

This clonotype was seen many times. The chain employs TRBV7-8 and TRBJ2-7, with D perhaps TRBD1 (6 bases). The germline V and J ends were trimmed by 6 bases and 2 bases, with 11 bases remaining between them. Looked up from germline, CDR1 is SGHVS and CDR2 is FQNEAQ. CDR3 length: 13 amino acids. CDR3 protein: CASSLTGTYEQYF. The CDR3 DNA is TGTGCCAGCAGTTTAACAGGGACCTACGAGCAGTACTTC.

This clonotype has at least ten counts. The chain uses TRBV28 and TRBJ2-5; TRBD1 might be the D (6 bases). The CDR3 is 13 amino acids. V was trimmed by 4 bases and J by 5 bases, leaving 11 bases between them. The germline gives CDR1 MDHEN, CDR2 SYDVKM. CDR3 DNA sequence: TGTGCCAGCAGTTCCAGGGGTAGGGAGACCCAGTACTTC. The encoded protein is CASSSRGRETQYF.

J is TRBJ1-6 and V is TRBV7-9; 11 nucleotides agree with TRBD1. This CDR3 comprises 15 residues. With V trimmed by 5 bases and J by 10 bases, 7 bases remained unmatched. Germline loops: CDR1 SEHNR, CDR2 FQNEAQ (reference sequence). CDR3 residues: CASSDWTGGESPLHF. As DNA, the CDR3 is TGTGCCAGCAGCGATTGGACAGGGGGCGAATCACCCCTCCACTTT.

This clonotype was picked up a small number of times. The rearrangement uses TRBV12-3 or TRBV12-4 and TRBJ2-5; TRBD2 aligns across 10 bases. The DNA end favors TRBJ2-7, so the J call may be wrong. The CDR3 length is 16 residues. In nucleotides, the CDR3 is TGTGCCAGCAGTACCGGGATAGGGCTAGCGGGAGACGAGCAGTACTTC. Amino acids: CASSTGIGLAGDEQYF.

This clonotype has more than one count but fewer than ten. The J gene is TRBJ2-5, the V gene TRBV9, with unresolved D. Germline V CDR1 and CDR2: SGDLS, YYNGEE. This CDR3 is built from 14 residues. V was cut by 4 bases and J by 3 bases, with 13 bases left in between. The CDR3 nucleotides read TGTGCCAGCAGCCCAGCTCATTGGGAAGAGACCCAGTACTTC. Amino acids: CASSPAHWEETQYF.

This chain links TRBV20-1 with TRBJ2-2, with 11 nucleotides matching TRBD2. Germline V gives CDR1 DFQATT, CDR2 SNEGSKA (reference sequence). The CDR3 is 15 amino acids. The J segment lost 4 bases and the V segment lost 6 bases, leaving 7 bases of the junction unmatched. The CDR3 reads CSAEYGTSGTGELFF. CDR3 sequence (DNA): TGCAGTGCGGAATACGGGACTAGCGGCACCGGGGAGCTGTTTTTT.

The chain couples TRBV10-3 to TRBJ1-2; a possible D gene is TRBD1 (5 bases). The V end lost 0 bases, the J end lost 4 bases, and 9 bases lay between the germline ends. Germline CDR1 ENHRY, CDR2 SYGVKD. The CDR3 loop spans 14 amino acids. CDR3 sequence: CAISESTELYGYTF. The CDR3 DNA reads TGTGCCATCAGTGAGTCGACAGAACTCTATGGCTACACCTTC.

A few counts support this clonotype. The rearrangement uses TRBV12-3 or TRBV12-4 and TRBJ2-7; a possible D gene is TRBD2 (6 bases). This CDR3 contains 12 residues. Trimming pared 7 bases from V and 6 bases from J, leaving 13 bases between. The CDR3 DNA sequence: TGTGCCAGCACGGGAGTGGGAATCGAGCAGTACTTC. Amino acids: CASTGVGIEQYF.

On this clonotype itself: One end of the junction does not line up with germline, which may come from a read error. The chain has TRBV7-9 and TRBJ2-5; TRBD2 matches 11 bases. The CDR3 extends over 14 amino acids. Germline values: CDR1 SEHNR, CDR2 FQNEAQ (reference sequence). The CDR3 loop is CASSVGTSGAKGDF. As DNA, the CDR3 is TGTGCCAGCAGCGTCGGGACTAGCGGAGCTAAGGGGGACTTC.

This chain uses TRBV28 with TRBJ2-1, with 7 bases aligning to TRBD2. This CDR3 has 14 amino acids. CDR1 is MDHEN and CDR2 is SYDVKM in the germline V gene. V was clipped by 3 bases and J by 6 bases; unmatched bases: 5. The CDR3 is CASSFGGSSNEQFF. The CDR3 DNA reads TGTGCCAGCAGTTTTGGCGGGAGTAGCAATGAGCAGTTCTTC.

J is TRBJ2-5 and V is TRBV11-2, with D tentatively TRBD2 (7 bases). The DNA end is a closer match to TRBJ2-1, so the J assignment may be wrong. CDR3 length: 16 residues. Per germline, CDR1 SGHAT and CDR2 FQNNGV. CDR3 coding DNA: TGTGCCAGCAGCAAAAGGGGGGGGGCTACACACAATGAGCAGTTCTTC. It translates to CASSKRGGATHNEQFF.

Details on this clonotype: A read error may account for a junction end that differs from germline. The CDR3 sequence is CSVEDTREPDGHTF. The CDR3, as DNA: TGCAGCGTTGAGGACACCAGGGAACCGGATGGCCACACCTTC. The J gene is TRBJ1-2, the V gene TRBV29-1; weak D call: TRBD1 (5 bases). Germline V lookup: CDR1 SQVTM, CDR2 ANQGSEA. This CDR3 is 14 amino acids long.

The rearrangement uses TRBV28 and TRBJ2-5; D possibly corresponds to TRBD2 (6 bases). The CDR3 is 15 residues long. The germline V and J ends were trimmed by 3 bases and 4 bases, with 15 bases remaining between them. Germline assignment: CDR1 MDHEN and CDR2 SYDVKM. CDR3 residues: CASSLVWGDAETQYF. The CDR3 region has the DNA TGTGCCAGCAGTTTGGTATGGGGGGACGCAGAGACCCAGTACTTC.